The T cell receptor (beta chain) under discussion was sequenced for a study of identifying expanded T cells in peripheral blood. The V gene end was trimmed by 4 bases and the J gene end by 3 bases; junction bases not matched to a gene: 7. The CDR3 has 17 residues. Germline V gives CDR1 MRHNA, CDR2 SNTAGT. Study results and limitations: Approximately two-week clone count variance significantly increased as total template count grew.

Method: immunoSEQ multiplex PCR; TCRdb's copy keeps in-frame clones and lacks some. The profile shows about 52,000 clones, less than 85% of them singletons. On this clone: Its antigen remains unknown.

The sequencing input was blood. This clonotype originated in a person aged 18 to 75 in good health. The chain uses TRBV6-4 and TRBJ2-6, with TRBD1 matching over 9 bases. CDR3 sequence: CASSGGQGLSGANVLTF. In DNA, the CDR3 is TGTGCCAGCAGTGGGGGACAGGGTCTAAGTGGGGCCAACGTCCTGACTTTC.